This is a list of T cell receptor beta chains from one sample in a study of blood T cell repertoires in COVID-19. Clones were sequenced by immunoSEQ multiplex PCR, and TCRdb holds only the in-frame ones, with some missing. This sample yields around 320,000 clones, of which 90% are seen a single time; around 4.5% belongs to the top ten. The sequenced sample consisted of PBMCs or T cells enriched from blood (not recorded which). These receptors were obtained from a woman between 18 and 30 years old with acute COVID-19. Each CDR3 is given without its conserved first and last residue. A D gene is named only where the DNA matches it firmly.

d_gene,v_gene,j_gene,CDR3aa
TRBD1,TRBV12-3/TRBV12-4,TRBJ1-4,ASRGQGEKLF
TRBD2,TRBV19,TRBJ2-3,ASSLWTSGRAGDTQY
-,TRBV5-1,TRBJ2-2,ASSLGLSTGELF
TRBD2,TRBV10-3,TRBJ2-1,ATRRGRGGRALDEQF
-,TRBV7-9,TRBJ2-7,ASSPGWGRTYEQY
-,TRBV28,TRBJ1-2,ASSQPGVGINGYT
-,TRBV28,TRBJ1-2,ASSFPPGHITNYGYT
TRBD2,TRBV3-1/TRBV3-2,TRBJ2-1,ASSQDFGGGPHNEQF
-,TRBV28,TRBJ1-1,ASSLGRSGNTEAF
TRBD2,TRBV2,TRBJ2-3,ASSPGLAGVGTDTQY
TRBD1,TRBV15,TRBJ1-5,ATSRDLGRGGNQPQH
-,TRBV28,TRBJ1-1,ASSLVGAAADTEAF
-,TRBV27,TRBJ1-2,ASSLGPGGLLYGYT
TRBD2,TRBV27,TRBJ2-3,ASSLHGTSVADTQY
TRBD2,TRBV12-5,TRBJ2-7,ASGLETSGSHEQY
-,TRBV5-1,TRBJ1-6,ASSSTSGTTGSPLH
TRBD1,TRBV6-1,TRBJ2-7,ASSEAGTGGY
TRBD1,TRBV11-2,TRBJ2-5,ASSYGQGQETQY
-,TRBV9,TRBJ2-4,ASSGTGLENIQY
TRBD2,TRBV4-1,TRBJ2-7,ASSPEMTSGSYEQY
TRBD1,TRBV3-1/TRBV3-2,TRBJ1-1,ASSHRGRRYTEAF
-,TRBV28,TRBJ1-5,ASRPQSSNQPQH
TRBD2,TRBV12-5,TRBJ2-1,ASGLVLAGDNEQF
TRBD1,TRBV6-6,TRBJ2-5,ASSPRPGTGGLETQY
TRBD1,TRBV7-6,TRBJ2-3,ASSHRGSTDTQY
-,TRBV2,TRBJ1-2,ASTVSRTVL
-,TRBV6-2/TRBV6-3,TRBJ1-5,ASSYGPINQPQH
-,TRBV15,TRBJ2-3,ATSSTRQRVTDTQY
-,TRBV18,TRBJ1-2,ASSPDRDYGYT